The 32 T cell receptor beta chains presented below share a single source sample, sequenced in a study of shared clonotypes between healthy human individuals. This table comes from immunoSEQ multiplex PCR, and its TCRdb copy is limited to in-frame clones, with some not included. Here the sample spans about 1 million clones, approximately 70% being singletons. The sequencing input was memory CD4+ T cells sorted from blood. This sample's subset: CD45RA-negative fraction. These receptors came from a man aged 18 to 29 in good health.

J is TRBJ2-2 and V is TRBV12-5; 9 bases line up with TRBD2. Germline V gene data show CDR1 as LGHNT and CDR2 as FRNRAP. The J segment lost 4 bases and the V segment lost 1 base, leaving 10 bases of the junction unmatched. The CDR3 is made up of 18 amino acids. The CDR3 loop is CASGLGAGGPRFTGELFF. DNA of the CDR3: TGTGCTAGTGGTTTGGGAGCGGGGGGTCCCCGCTTCACCGGGGAGCTGTTTTTT.

The chain recombines TRBV5-6 with TRBJ1-1, with 7 bases that match TRBD1. V was pared by 4 bases and J by 4 bases, with 10 bases of the junction left unmatched. The CDR3 covers 15 residues. Germline V gives CDR1 SGHDT, CDR2 YYEEEE. Here the CDR3 DNA reads TGTGCCAGCAGCACCCAACAGGGGAGGTCCACTGAAGCTTTCTTT. Amino acids: CASSTQQGRSTEAFF.

This clone came up once. V usage is TRBV7-8 and J usage is TRBJ1-1, with a weak D call TRBD1 (5 bases). The CDR3 spans 20 residues. Germline CDR1 is SGHVS and CDR2 is FQNEAQ. With 5 bases removed from V and 0 bases from J, the gap between germline ends came to 28 bases. The DNA of the CDR3 is TGTGCCAGCAGCCCGTTCTGGGGCTTAGGGGCCCCACTTATGAACACTGAAGCTTTCTTT. This encodes CASSPFWGLGAPLMNTEAFF.

This sequence joins TRBV18 and TRBJ1-6, with 10 bases identical to TRBD1. This CDR3 spans 15 amino acids. The V gene end was trimmed by 5 bases and the J gene end by 7 bases; junction bases not matched to a gene: 5. CDR1 is KGHSH, CDR2 LQKENI, per germline. Here the CDR3 reads CASSIGQGDNSPLHF. Here the CDR3 DNA reads TGTGCCAGCTCAATCGGACAGGGGGACAATTCACCCCTCCACTTT.

The chain joins TRBV6-1 to TRBJ1-5; 7 bases are a match to TRBD1. The V gene's germline CDR1 is MNHNS and CDR2 SASEGT. The CDR3 extends over 15 amino acids. Unmatched junction bases numbered 8, after V lost 5 bases and J lost 4 bases. For the CDR3, the DNA is TGTGCCAGCAGTTCAGGACAGGCTCGAAATCAGCCCCAGCATTTT. Amino acids: CASSSGQARNQPQHF.

The table lists this clone with a few counts. The genes are TRBV10-2 and TRBJ1-5; no reliable D call. Germline assignment: CDR1 WSHSY and CDR2 SAAADI. With 4 bases removed from V and 0 bases from J, the gap between germline ends came to 13 bases. The CDR3 has 16 residues. The CDR3 reads CASSVEDGNSNQPQHF. In nucleotides, the CDR3 is TGCGCCAGCAGTGTTGAGGACGGAAATAGCAATCAGCCCCAGCATTTT.

A few counts support this clone. The rearrangement joins TRBV6-1 to TRBJ2-7; perhaps TRBD1 as D (5 bases). CDR1 and CDR2 (germline): MNHNS, SASEGT. There are 13 residues in the CDR3. The V and J ends lost 0 bases and 4 bases respectively, with 7 bases between them. CDR3 region: CASSEAGRYEQYF. For the CDR3, the DNA is TGTGCCAGCAGTGAAGCGGGGCGGTACGAGCAGTACTTC.

The rearrangement links TRBV15 to TRBJ1-4; TRBD1 might be the D (5 bases). Trimming shortened V by 8 bases and J by 1 base, and 8 bases separated the two germline ends. The CDR3 is made up of 13 amino acids. CDR1 is LNHNV, CDR2 YYDKDF, per germline (reference sequence). This chain's CDR3 is CATQGRTNEKLFF. The CDR3 bases are TGTGCCACCCAGGGTAGAACTAATGAAAAACTGTTTTTT.

This chain uses TRBV7-6 with TRBJ1-5, with 9 bases identical to TRBD1. Germline CDR1 SGHVS, CDR2 FNYEAQ. This CDR3 is built from 15 residues. The ends lost 6 bases at V and 3 bases at J; junction bases unmatched: 6. CDR3 nucleotides: TGTGCCAGCAGTCAGACAGGGGGTAACAATCAGCCCCAGCATTTT. Its translation is CASSQTGGNNQPQHF.

This clone came up a few times. The CDR3 nucleotides are TGCGCCAGCGGGGTTGGGGCGGCTGGCTCTGAAGCTTTCTTT. This codes for CASGVGAAGSEAFF. This chain links TRBV5-1 with TRBJ1-1; D possibly corresponds to TRBD1 (5 bases). The germline V gene encodes CDR1 SGHRS and CDR2 YFSETQ. Trimming pared 7 bases from V and 6 bases from J, leaving 19 bases between. The CDR3 sequence is 14 residues long.

As for this clone: A read error may produce the germline difference seen at one junction end. The V and J genes are TRBV7-7 and TRBJ2-1, with 8 positions matching TRBD2. The germline V gene has CDR1 SSHAT and CDR2 FNYEAQ (reference sequence). This CDR3 is 14 amino acids long. For the CDR3, the DNA is TGTGCTAGCAGCTTGGACACTAGCGGCAATGAGCAGTTCTTC. Translated, it gives CASSLDTSGNEQFF. Drawing the rest from reference TRBV7-7 and TRBJ2-1, the complete variable domain is GAGVSQSPRYKVTKRGQDVTLRCDPISSHATLYWYQQALGQGPEFLTYFNYEAQPDKSGLPSDRFSAERPEGSISTLTIQRTEQRDSAMYRCASSLDTSGNEQFFGPGTRLTVL.

This clone was detected only once. The chain recombines TRBV9 with TRBJ2-3; D gene unclear. Germline CDR1 SGDLS, CDR2 YYNGEE. This CDR3 region has 17 residues. Between the trimmed V and J ends, which lost 2 bases and 4 bases, there was a span of 20 bases. The CDR3 here is CASSVSGSATHPDTQYF. For the CDR3, the DNA is TGTGCCAGCAGCGTCTCAGGCTCCGCAACACACCCAGATACGCAGTATTTT.

The rearrangement joins TRBV4-2 to TRBJ1-4; no clear D. CDR3 length equals 12 residues. CDR1 is LGHNA and CDR2 is YNFKEQ in the germline V gene. Trimming cost V 5 bases and J 4 bases, with 5 bases left between them. Here the CDR3 DNA reads TGTGCCAGCAGCTCGCGTAATGAAAAACTGTTTTTT. As protein: CASSSRNEKLFF.

The chain links TRBV5-6 to TRBJ2-5; TRBD2 matches at 7 bases. The last part of the DNA fits TRBJ2-7 better; the J call may be wrong. Per the germline V gene, CDR1 is SGHDT and CDR2 is YYEEEE. This CDR3 spans 13 amino acids. The CDR3 sequence: CASSFDGRNEQYF. The CDR3 DNA follows: TGTGCCAGCAGCTTCGACGGGAGGAACGAGCAGTACTTC.

This sequence joins TRBV9 and TRBJ1-4; no clear D gene. The length of the CDR3 is 15 residues. Deletions cut 2 bases from V and 5 bases from J, with 13 bases between. The V gene's germline CDR1 is SGDLS and CDR2 YYNGEE. The CDR3 coding sequence is TGTGCCAGCAGCGTTTTGGGAGCCATGAATGAAAAACTGTTTTTT. Amino acid sequence: CASSVLGAMNEKLFF.

The gene calls are TRBV27 and TRBJ2-5; D may correspond to TRBD1 or TRBD2 (5 bases each). CDR3 size: 13 residues. The germline gives CDR1 MNHEY, CDR2 SMNVEV (reference sequence). Trimming took 0 bases from V and 4 from J, leaving 6 bases between them. This chain's CDR3 is CASSLSGTETQYF. The CDR3 bases are TGTGCCAGCAGTTTATCAGGGACAGAGACCCAGTACTTC.

The chain joins TRBV5-6 to TRBJ2-7; perhaps D is TRBD1 or TRBD2 (5 bases each). The CDR3 has 15 residues. CDR1 is SGHDT and CDR2 is YYEEEE in the germline V gene. The ends were cut back, 2 bases at V and 3 bases at J, with 15 bases in the middle. CDR3 sequence (DNA): TGTGCCAGCAGCTTTGTCACGGGACGGGACTACGAGCAGTACTTC. Its translation: CASSFVTGRDYEQYF.

This clone was counted once. V usage is TRBV6-5 and J usage is TRBJ1-2, with TRBD1 as a possible D gene (6 bases). V gave up 4 bases and J gave up 8 bases, with 11 bases separating them. The CDR3 loop spans 12 amino acids. The V gene's germline CDR1 is MNHEY and CDR2 SVGAGI. The CDR3 region is CASSSTGMGYTF. The CDR3 DNA follows: TGTGCCAGCAGTTCTACAGGGATGGGCTACACCTTC.

The chain combines TRBV19 with TRBJ2-4, with 8 bases lining up with TRBD1. The V gene's germline CDR1 is LNHDA and CDR2 SQIVND (reference sequence). J gave up 6 bases and V 8 bases, and 6 bases lay outside the gene matches. This CDR3 has 13 residues. The CDR3 nucleotides read TGTGCCAGTCGAACACAGGGGGGAAACATTCAGTACTTC. Amino acids: CASRTQGGNIQYF.

The CDR3 bases are TGTGCCAGCAGCTTAGACAGGGGGACAGAAAAACTGTTTTTT. Protein product: CASSLDRGTEKLFF. The chain joins TRBV7-2 to TRBJ1-4, with 8 nucleotides matching TRBD1. The J segment lost 8 bases and the V segment lost 1 base, leaving 3 bases of the junction unmatched. Germline V gene data show CDR1 as SGHTA and CDR2 as FQGNSA. The CDR3 has 14 residues.

The V gene is TRBV5-6, the J gene TRBJ1-2, with TRBD1 matching 9 bases. CDR1 and CDR2 (germline): SGHDT, YYEEEE. V was pared by 0 bases and J by 1 base, with 1 base of the junction left unmatched. This CDR3 has 15 amino acids. The DNA of the CDR3 is TGTGCCAGCAGCTTGGGGGACAGGGTTAACTATGGCTACACCTTC. Translation: CASSLGDRVNYGYTF.

Here the CDR3 reads CASSDGRARTEAFF. For the CDR3, the DNA is TGTGCCAGCAGTGACGGGAGGGCCCGGACTGAAGCTTTCTTT. The chain recombines TRBV25-1 with TRBJ1-1; D gene unclear. CDR1 and CDR2 from the germline V gene are MGHDK and SYGVNS. The CDR3 extends over 14 amino acids. V lost 3 bases and J 5 bases, leaving 13 bases between the germline ends.

This clone was found once. The chain couples TRBV11-2 to TRBJ2-1; 9 bases are shared with TRBD1. The CDR3 extends over 18 amino acids. CDR1 is SGHAT and CDR2 is FQNNGV in the germline V gene. The V and J ends lost 1 base and 6 bases, in that order; junction bases with no gene match: 13. The CDR3 region is CASSLASPGTGIGNEQFF. CDR3 nucleotides: TGTGCCAGCAGCTTAGCGTCCCCCGGGACAGGGATCGGCAATGAGCAGTTCTTC.

For this clone: With a much larger clone just one base away, this may be a read error. Other DNA sequences in this sample translate to the same CDR3. The chain recombines TRBV5-1 with TRBJ1-6, with D possibly matching TRBD1 (5 bases). This CDR3 contains 18 residues. Trimming took 2 bases from V and 4 from J, leaving 19 bases between them. Germline CDR1 reads SGHRS; CDR2 reads YFSETQ. In DNA form, the CDR3 reads TGCGCCAGCAGCTTCACAGGTCAGACAAGGTCTTATAATTCACCCCTCCACTTT. This gives the protein CASSFTGQTRSYNSPLHF.

This chain joins TRBV5-1 and TRBJ1-1; perhaps TRBD1 as D (5 bases). Germline V CDR1 and CDR2: SGHRS, YFSETQ. The CDR3 covers 14 residues. V shed 5 bases and J shed 2 bases, with 13 bases lying between them. In nucleotides, the CDR3 is TGCGCCAGCAGACTTGGGGCTTCCAACACTGAAGCTTTCTTT. It encodes CASRLGASNTEAFF.

This sequence joins TRBV5-1 and TRBJ2-5, with 8 nucleotides matching TRBD2. The closer fit of TRBJ2-7 to the DNA end suggests the J call may be wrong. Germline assignment: CDR1 SGHRS and CDR2 YFSETQ. CDR3 length equals 14 residues. The CDR3 DNA reads TGCGCCAGCAGCGGCCCGGGGGGGCGAAACGAGCAGTACTTC. It yields the protein CASSGPGGRNEQYF.

The genes are TRBV7-9 and TRBJ1-3; D is uncertain. Per the germline V gene, CDR1 is SEHNR and CDR2 is FQNEAQ (reference sequence). The CDR3 is made up of 17 amino acids. V lost 1 base, J lost 4 bases, and 17 bases lay in between. This chain's CDR3 is CASSLGGSAKAGNTIYF. The CDR3 nucleotides are TGTGCCAGCAGCTTAGGAGGTTCGGCCAAAGCAGGAAACACCATATATTTT.

The J gene is TRBJ2-2, the V gene TRBV7-9, with a weak D call TRBD2 (5 bases). The V gene lost 2 bases and the J gene lost 6 bases, with 7 bases spanning the gap. Germline CDR1 and CDR2: SEHNR and FQNEAQ (reference sequence). This CDR3 comprises 13 residues. The CDR3 reads CASSLTGSGELFF. As DNA, the CDR3 is TGTGCCAGCAGCTTAACGGGGTCCGGGGAGCTGTTTTTT.

The rearrangement uses TRBV4-1 and TRBJ2-4, with D tentatively TRBD2 (5 bases). V was cut by 8 bases and J by 0 bases, with 8 bases left in between. CDR1 is MGHRA and CDR2 is YSYEKL in the germline V gene. This CDR3 is 13 amino acids long. The CDR3 loop reads CASGELAKNIQYF. CDR3 nucleotide sequence: TGCGCCAGCGGGGAGCTAGCCAAAAACATTCAGTACTTC.

This chain joins TRBV5-1 and TRBJ2-5, with TRBD2 matching over 11 bases. In germline, CDR1 is SGHRS, CDR2 YFSETQ. This CDR3 contains 16 residues. Trimming took 3 bases from V and 4 from J; bases not matched to a gene: 8. The CDR3 DNA reads TGCGCCAGCAGCTCAACCGGCACTAGCGGGGGAGAGACCCAGTACTTC. It is translated as CASSSTGTSGGETQYF.

Regarding this clone: No conserved phenylalanine or tryptophan is present at the end of the CDR3, so a read error is the likely explanation. The limits of the CDR3 on the DNA are not certain, so only TCRdb's listed CDR3 is given. The genes are TRBV5-3 and TRBJ1-1; whether TRBD1, the table's D call, matches the DNA was not checked. TRBV5-3 falls under the ORF class, with uncertain function. Inclusive of both ends, the CDR3 amounts to 14 amino acids. This CDR3 is CARNRDPGTEGPFH.

This rearrangement joins TRBV5-4 to TRBJ2-5; 9 bases agree with TRBD1. Germline trimming cut 4 bases from V and 5 bases from J; bases unmatched to any gene: 9. CDR3 size: 15 residues. Germline V lookup: CDR1 SGHNT, CDR2 YYREEE (reference sequence). The CDR3 loop is CASSLGQGAVETQYF. Here the CDR3 DNA reads TGTGCCAGCAGCCTGGGACAGGGTGCTGTTGAGACCCAGTACTTC.